This TCR beta chain appears in the sequencing data of a study of T cell responses to AZD1222 COVID-19 vaccine. General study points: Only five or six AZD1222 recipients were seropositive at baseline. Nearly half of the spike-specific TCRs reportedly recognize variant regions that carry no mutations.

Germline loops: CDR1 GTSNPN, CDR2 SVGIG (reference sequence). The CDR3 sequence is 13 residues long. Deletions cut 0 bases from V and 4 bases from J, with 9 bases between. Worth noting for this clone: Its antigen is as yet unknown.

Generated by immunoSEQ multiplex PCR, the TCRdb table keeps only in-frame clones and is missing some. The repertoire holds about 210,000 clones, with around 94% as singletons. Sequences were derived from peripheral blood, sampled 28 days after the second dose of the MenACWY control vaccine. This TCR was sampled from an adult who received the MenACWY meningococcal vaccine as a control. J is TRBJ1-2 and V is TRBV30; D is ambiguous. CDR3 nucleotides: TGTGCCTGGAGTGTAGGCCTCGGCTATGGCTACACCTTC. Translation gives CAWSVGLGYGYTF.